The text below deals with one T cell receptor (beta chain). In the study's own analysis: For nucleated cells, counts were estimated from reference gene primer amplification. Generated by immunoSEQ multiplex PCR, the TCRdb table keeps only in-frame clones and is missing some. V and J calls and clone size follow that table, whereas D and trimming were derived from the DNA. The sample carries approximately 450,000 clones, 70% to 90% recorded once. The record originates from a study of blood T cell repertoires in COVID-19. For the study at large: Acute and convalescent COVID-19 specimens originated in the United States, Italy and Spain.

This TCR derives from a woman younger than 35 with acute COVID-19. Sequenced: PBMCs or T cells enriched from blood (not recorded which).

The CDR3 loop reads CASSLDSGVTEAFF. DNA of the CDR3: TGCGCCAGCAGCTTGGATTCGGGGGTTACTGAAGCTTTCTTT. J is TRBJ1-1 and V is TRBV5-1, with D possibly TRBD1 on 5 matching bases. CDR1 SGHRS and CDR2 YFSETQ come from the germline V gene. Deletions cut 0 bases from V and 5 bases from J, with 11 bases between. The CDR3 runs 14 residues.